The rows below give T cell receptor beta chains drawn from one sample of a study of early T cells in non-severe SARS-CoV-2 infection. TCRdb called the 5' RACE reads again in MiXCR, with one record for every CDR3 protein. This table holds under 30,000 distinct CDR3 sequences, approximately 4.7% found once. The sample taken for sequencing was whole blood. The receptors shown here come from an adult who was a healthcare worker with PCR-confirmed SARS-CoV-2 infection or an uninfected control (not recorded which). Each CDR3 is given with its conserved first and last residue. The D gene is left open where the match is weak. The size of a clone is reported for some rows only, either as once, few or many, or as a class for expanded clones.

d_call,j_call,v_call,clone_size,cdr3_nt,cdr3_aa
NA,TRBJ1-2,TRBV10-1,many,TGCGCCAGCAGTGAGATGGTTAACTATGGCTACACCTTC,CASSEMVNYGYTF
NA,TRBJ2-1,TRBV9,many,TGTGCCAGCAGTGCGGACTTCAGCTCCTACAATGAGCAGTTCTTC,CASSADFSSYNEQFF
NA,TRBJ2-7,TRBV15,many,TGTGCCACCAGCAGAGCACTCCCGGGACTGCCCTACGAGCAGTACTTC,CATSRALPGLPYEQYF
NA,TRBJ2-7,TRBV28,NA,TGTGCCAGCAGTCCCGGGACTCATACCTACGAGCAGTACTTC,CASSPGTHTYEQYF
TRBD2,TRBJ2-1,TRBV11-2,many,TGTGCCAGCAGCTTAGTATATCCTAGCGGGGGGGCGTCCTACAATGAGCAGTTCTTC,CASSLVYPSGGASYNEQFF
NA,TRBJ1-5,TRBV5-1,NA,TGCGCCAGCAGCTTGGGGCAGGGGTCTGAGCCCCAGCATTTT,CASSLGQGSEPQHF
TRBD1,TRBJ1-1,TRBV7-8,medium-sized,TGTGCCAGCAGCCCGGGACAGGGGGCGGATGCTTTCTTT,CASSPGQGADAFF
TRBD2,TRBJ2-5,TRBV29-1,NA,TGCAGCTCGGGACTAGCGGGGGGACAAGAGACCCAGTACTTC,CSSGLAGGQETQYF
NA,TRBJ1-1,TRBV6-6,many,TGTGCCAGCAGTTACTCAGGGGCTGTTGAAGCTTTCTTT,CASSYSGAVEAFF
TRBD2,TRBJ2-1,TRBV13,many,TGTGCCAGCAGCTCCGGGACTAGCGGGGGGAATGAGCAGTTCTTC,CASSSGTSGGNEQFF
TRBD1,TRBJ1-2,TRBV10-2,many,TGCGCCAGCAGGGGTGGACAGGGCAACTATGGCTACACCTTC,CASRGGQGNYGYTF
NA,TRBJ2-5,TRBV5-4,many,TGTGCCAGCAGCCGAAGTCTAGGGGAGGAGACCCAGTACTTC,CASSRSLGEETQYF
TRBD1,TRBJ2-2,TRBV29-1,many,TGCAGCGTTGAGACAGGGGTAGTCGGGGAGCTGTTTTTT,CSVETGVVGELFF
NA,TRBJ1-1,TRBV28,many,TGTGCCAGCGCCGACAATATGAACACTGAAGCTTTCTTT,CASADNMNTEAFF
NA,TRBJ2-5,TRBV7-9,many,TGTGCCAGCAGCTTCGGGCACAGGAGGCAAGAGACCCAGTACTTC,CASSFGHRRQETQYF
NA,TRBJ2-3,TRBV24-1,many,TGTGCCACCAGTGATTATTCGGATACGCAGTATTTT,CATSDYSDTQYF
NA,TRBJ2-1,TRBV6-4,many,TGTGCCAGCAGTGACTCGGGGGACGGATACAATGAGCAGTTCTTC,CASSDSGDGYNEQFF
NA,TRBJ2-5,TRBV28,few,TGTGCCAGCAGTTCTCGGATGTACCAAGAGACCCAGTACTTC,CASSSRMYQETQYF
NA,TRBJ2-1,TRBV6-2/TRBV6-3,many,TGTGCCAGCAGTTACGGATCAGGGGATTATTTATCATACAATGAGCAGTTCTTC,CASSYGSGDYLSYNEQFF
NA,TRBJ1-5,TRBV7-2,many,TGTGCCAGCAGCTTCACAGAAAGTCAGCCCCAGCATTTT,CASSFTESQPQHF
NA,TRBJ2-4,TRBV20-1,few,TGCAGTGCTAGAGAGGACAGAAGCCTAGCCAAAAACATTCAGTACTTC,CSAREDRSLAKNIQYF
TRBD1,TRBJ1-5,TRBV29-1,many,TGCAGCGTGGAATCAGGGGGCCTAAATCAGCCCCAGCATTTT,CSVESGGLNQPQHF
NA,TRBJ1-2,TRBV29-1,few,TGCAGCGTTGGGGAGGCGAAGAACTATGGCTACACCTTC,CSVGEAKNYGYTF
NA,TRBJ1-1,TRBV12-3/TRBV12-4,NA,TGTGCCAGCAGACGAGGGGGATTCACTGAAGCTTTCTTT,CASRRGGFTEAFF
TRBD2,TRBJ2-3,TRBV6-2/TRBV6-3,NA,TGTGCCAGCAGTTCTAGCGGGAGGTCGGATACGCAGTATTTT,CASSSSGRSDTQYF
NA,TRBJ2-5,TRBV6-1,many,TGTGCCAGCCGAACCGGACAGCTAGAGACCCAGTACTTC,CASRTGQLETQYF
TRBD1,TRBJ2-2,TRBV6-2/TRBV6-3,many,TGTGCCAGCAGAACCCGGGACAGACCCACCGGGGAGCTGTTTTTT,CASRTRDRPTGELFF
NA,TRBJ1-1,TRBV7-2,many,TGTGCCAGCACCAGAGGTGGGGGGCTAGGCACTGAAGCTTTCTTT,CASTRGGGLGTEAFF
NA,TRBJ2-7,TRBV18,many,TGTGCCAGCTCACCGCCCCACGGGGCGGGGGAGCAGTACTTC,CASSPPHGAGEQYF
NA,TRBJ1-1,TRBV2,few,TGTGCCAGCAGGTCCAGGATGTACACTGAAGCTTTCTTT,CASRSRMYTEAFF
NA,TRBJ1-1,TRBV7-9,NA,TGTGCCAGCAGCTTAGCATTGAACACTGAAGCTTTCTTT,CASSLALNTEAFF
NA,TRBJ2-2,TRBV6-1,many,TGTGCCAGCAGTGATTGGTCCGGGGAGCTGTTTTTT,CASSDWSGELFF
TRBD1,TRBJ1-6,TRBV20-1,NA,TGCAGTGCTAGAGGGGACAGGGGGCTTAATTCACCCCTCCACTTT,CSARGDRGLNSPLHF
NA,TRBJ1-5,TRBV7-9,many,TGTGCCAGCAGCGGGATGGGGGGTGACTACAATCAGCCCCAGCATTTT,CASSGMGGDYNQPQHF
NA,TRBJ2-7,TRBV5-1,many,TGCGCCAGCAGCTTACAGGGTACCTACGAGCAGTACTTC,CASSLQGTYEQYF
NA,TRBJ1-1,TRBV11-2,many,TGTGCCAGCAGCTTAGGGGTCAGGATAAACACTGAAGCTTTCTTT,CASSLGVRINTEAFF
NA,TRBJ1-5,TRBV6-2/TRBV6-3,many,TGTGCCAGCAGTGAACAGGGAGACCAGCATTTT,CASSEQGDQHF
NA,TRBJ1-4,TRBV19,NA,TGTGCCAGTTCCCTCGGTGCAACTAATGAAAAACTGTTTTTT,CASSLGATNEKLFF
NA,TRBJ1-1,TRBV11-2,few,TGTGCCAGCAGCCGCCCCAGGGAAGGAGCTGAAGCTTTCTTT,CASSRPREGAEAFF
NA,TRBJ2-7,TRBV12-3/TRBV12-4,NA,TGTGCCAGCAGTTCCAACAGGGCCGAGCAGTACTTC,CASSSNRAEQYF